This T cell receptor (beta chain) was retrieved from a study of shared clonotypes between healthy human individuals. Across the whole study: Aged 18 to 49, the donors were a couple of women and a few men.

Terminally differentiated effector memory CD45RA+ cells were excluded from the naive CD8 cells, which were CD45RO-negative and positively selected for CCR7. Trimming took 5 bases from V and 1 from J, leaving 14 bases between them. This CDR3 has 15 residues. Germline-derived CDR1 and CDR2 are MNHEY and SMNVEV (reference sequence). TCRdb's copy holds only in-frame clones and misses some; the assay was immunoSEQ multiplex PCR. Of some 1,900,000 clones listed, roughly 94% are singletons. The specimen was naive CD8+ T cells sorted from blood. The receptor was isolated from a man aged 18 to 35 in good health. J is TRBJ1-1 and V is TRBV27; D is unresolved. The CDR3 nucleotides read TGTGCCAGCAGTCCGCAGCGTCCCCAGAACACTGAAGCTTTCTTT. It yields the protein CASSPQRPQNTEAFF.